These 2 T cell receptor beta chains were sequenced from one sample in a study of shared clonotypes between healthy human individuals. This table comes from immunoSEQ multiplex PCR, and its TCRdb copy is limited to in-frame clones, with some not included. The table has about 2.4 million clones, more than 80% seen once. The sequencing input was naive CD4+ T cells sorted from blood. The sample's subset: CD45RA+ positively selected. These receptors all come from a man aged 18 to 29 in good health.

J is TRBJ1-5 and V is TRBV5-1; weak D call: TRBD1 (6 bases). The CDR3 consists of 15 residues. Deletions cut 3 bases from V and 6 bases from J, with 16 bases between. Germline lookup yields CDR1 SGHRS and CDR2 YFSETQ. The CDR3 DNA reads TGCGCCAGCAGCTCGACAGACAGGTTGGTTCAGCCCCAGCATTTT. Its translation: CASSSTDRLVQPQHF.

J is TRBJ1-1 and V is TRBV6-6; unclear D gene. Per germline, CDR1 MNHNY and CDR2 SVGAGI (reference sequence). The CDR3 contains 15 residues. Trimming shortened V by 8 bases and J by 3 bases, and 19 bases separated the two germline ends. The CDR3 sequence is CASPSPGRVDTEAFF. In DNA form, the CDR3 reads TGTGCCAGCCCTAGCCCGGGGAGGGTAGACACTGAAGCTTTCTTT.